Presented here are 24 T cell receptor beta chains from one specimen sequenced in a study of cytomegalovirus exposure and HLA in healthy donors. It was with 60 Vbeta and 13 Jbeta primers that the PCR ran. Some clones are missing from TCRdb's copy, which holds only in-frame ones; the method was immunoSEQ multiplex PCR. The sample holds approximately 97,000 clones, approximately 81% seen once. Sequencing input: PBMCs. These receptor sequences come from a woman aged 35 to 49 in good health and CMV-seropositive.

The chain is built from TRBV7-2 and TRBJ2-3; a weak D match, TRBD2 (5 bases). Between the trimmed V and J ends, which lost 5 bases and 10 bases, there was a span of 13 bases. The CDR3 length is 12 residues. The germline V gene has CDR1 SGHTA and CDR2 FQGNSA. CDR3: CASSPLDSAQYF. As DNA, the CDR3 is TGTGCCAGCAGCCCTTTGGACTCCGCGCAGTATTTT. The whole variable domain, filled in from reference TRBV7-2 and TRBJ2-3, reads GAGVSQSPSNKVTEKGKDVELRCDPISGHTALYWYRQSLGQGLEFLIYFQGNSAPDKSGLPSDRFSAERTGGSVSTLTIQRTQQEDSAVYLCASSPLDSAQYFGPGTRLTVL.

J is TRBJ2-7 and V is TRBV6-1; possible D gene TRBD1, 5 bases. This CDR3 is built from 15 residues. CDR1 is MNHNS, CDR2 SASEGT, per germline. Trimming took 7 bases from V and 0 from J, leaving 16 bases between them. The DNA of the CDR3 is TGTGCCAGCACTGAGTACAGGATCAGCTCCTACGAGCAGTACTTC. Translated, it gives CASTEYRISSYEQYF.

V gene TRBV27 combines with J gene TRBJ2-1, with 7 bases that match TRBD2. J gave up 4 bases and V 7 bases, and 1 base lay outside the gene matches. This CDR3 region has 12 residues. The germline V gene encodes CDR1 MNHEY and CDR2 SMNVEV (reference sequence). CDR3 residues: CASTSGYNEQFF. CDR3 bases: TGTGCCAGCACTAGCGGTTACAATGAGCAGTTCTTC.

The V and J genes are TRBV10-3 and TRBJ2-5; tentative D call: TRBD2 (6 bases). The CDR3 length is 14 residues. V was trimmed by 8 bases and J by 5 bases, leaving 18 bases between them. Per germline, CDR1 ENHRY and CDR2 SYGVKD. DNA for the CDR3: TGTGCCATCGCCAACTTCGGACGGGAGGAGACCCAGTACTTC. Translated, it gives CAIANFGREETQYF.

The chain carries TRBV5-8 and TRBJ2-7, with 9 bases matching TRBD1. The CDR3 is 14 residues long. The V gene end was trimmed by 3 bases and the J gene end by 5 bases; junction bases not matched to a gene: 6. Germline V gives CDR1 SGHTS, CDR2 YDEGEE. CDR3 sequence: CASSWGQGIDEQYF. In DNA form, the CDR3 reads TGTGCCAGCAGCTGGGGACAGGGTATCGACGAGCAGTACTTC.

V gene TRBV5-6 combines with J gene TRBJ1-2; D is unclear. The CDR3 has 11 amino acids. Germline V gene sequence: CDR1 SGHDT, CDR2 YYEEEE. V lost 0 bases, J lost 8 bases, and 5 bases lay in between. The chain's CDR3 is CASSLVEGYTF. CDR3 DNA sequence: TGTGCCAGCAGCTTGGTAGAGGGCTACACCTTC.

V usage is TRBV19 and J usage is TRBJ1-3, with D possibly being TRBD1 (5 bases). With 7 bases removed from V and 0 bases from J, the gap between germline ends came to 13 bases. This CDR3 is 15 amino acids long. Germline-derived CDR1 and CDR2 are LNHDA and SQIVND (reference sequence). CDR3 sequence: CASNVGQASGNTIYF. The DNA of the CDR3 is TGTGCCAGTAACGTCGGACAAGCCTCTGGAAACACCATATATTTT.

In this sample, this clone is medium-sized. The chain is built from TRBV4-1 and TRBJ2-3, with 7 bases lining up with TRBD2. V dropped 1 base and J dropped 6; count of bases not matched to a gene: 7. This CDR3 comprises 15 residues. Germline lookup yields CDR1 MGHRA and CDR2 YSYEKL. The CDR3 loop is CASSQGWGGRDTQYF. In nucleotides, the CDR3 is TGCGCCAGCAGCCAAGGGTGGGGGGGTAGGGATACGCAGTATTTT.

This sequence joins TRBV28 and TRBJ2-7; 10 bases match TRBD2. With V trimmed by 5 bases and J by 9 bases, 16 bases remained unmatched. This CDR3 is built from 16 residues. The germline CDR1 and CDR2 sequences are MDHEN and SYDVKM. The CDR3 loop reads CASSPGGGLAKIRQYF. The CDR3 nucleotides are TGTGCCAGCAGTCCAGGTGGGGGACTAGCGAAGATAAGGCAGTACTTC.

The rearrangement links TRBV10-3 to TRBJ1-5; possible D gene TRBD1, 5 bases. Deletions cut 0 bases from V and 2 bases from J, with 8 bases between. The V gene's germline CDR1 is ENHRY and CDR2 SYGVKD. CDR3 length equals 15 residues. The CDR3 region is CAISESIGGNQPQHF. In DNA, the CDR3 is TGTGCCATCAGTGAGTCGATAGGGGGCAATCAGCCCCAGCATTTT.

The chain links TRBV6-1 to TRBJ1-2, with TRBD1 as a possible D gene (6 bases). The CDR3 totals 15 residues. Trimming shortened V by 2 bases and J by 5 bases, and 15 bases separated the two germline ends. Germline-derived CDR1 and CDR2 are MNHNS and SASEGT. For the CDR3, the DNA is TGTGCCAGCAGTGAACTACAGGGAGATACGTATGGCTACACCTTC. Translation: CASSELQGDTYGYTF.

V gene TRBV7-2 combines with J gene TRBJ2-1, with D perhaps matching TRBD2 (5 bases). The germline V gene has CDR1 SGHTA and CDR2 FQGNSA. Trimming left V 5 bases short and J 6 bases short, with 14 bases between. The CDR3 consists of 14 residues. This chain's CDR3 is CASSKEDWRNEQFF. CDR3 bases: TGTGCCAGCAGCAAGGAGGATTGGCGCAATGAGCAGTTCTTC. Using reference TRBV7-2 and TRBJ2-1 for the parts outside the CDR3, the full variable domain is GAGVSQSPSNKVTEKGKDVELRCDPISGHTALYWYRQSLGQGLEFLIYFQGNSAPDKSGLPSDRFSAERTGGSVSTLTIQRTQQEDSAVYLCASSKEDWRNEQFFGPGTRLTVL.

The chain has TRBV15 and TRBJ1-2, with a tentative D call TRBD1 (6 bases). V lost 4 bases, J lost 3 bases, and 12 bases lay in between. Germline values: CDR1 LNHNV, CDR2 YYDKDF (reference sequence). The CDR3 contains 14 residues. Here the CDR3 reads CATSTSKGDYGYTF. The CDR3 region has the DNA TGTGCCACCAGCACATCTAAGGGGGACTATGGCTACACCTTC.

The chain joins TRBV5-6 to TRBJ2-1, with a tentative D call TRBD2 (5 bases). This CDR3 has 14 amino acids. Trimming shortened V by 0 bases and J by 6 bases, and 10 bases separated the two germline ends. Germline V lookup: CDR1 SGHDT, CDR2 YYEEEE. The CDR3 sequence is CASSLGETSNEQFF. CDR3 in DNA: TGTGCCAGCAGCTTGGGGGAGACATCCAATGAGCAGTTCTTC.

This sequence joins TRBV5-1 and TRBJ2-2, with 10 bases lining up with TRBD1. CDR1 is SGHRS, CDR2 YFSETQ, per germline. The junction had 7 bases not matched to a gene; V was cut back by 2 bases and J by 6 bases. The CDR3 is 16 amino acids. CDR3 DNA: TGCGCCAGCAGCTTTGCGACAGGGGGCGCCCCCGGGGAGCTGTTTTTT. Translation: CASSFATGGAPGELFF.

This clone was found once. CDR3 sequence (DNA): TGCGCCAGCAGCTTGGGCCGGGGGAGCTCCTACAATGAGCAGTTCTTC. This gives the protein CASSLGRGSSYNEQFF. V gene TRBV5-1 combines with J gene TRBJ2-1; possible D gene TRBD2, 6 bases. V was trimmed by 0 bases and J by 0 bases, leaving 10 bases between them. Germline CDR1 SGHRS, CDR2 YFSETQ. The CDR3 is 16 amino acids.

The gene calls are TRBV13 and TRBJ2-2; 7 bases agree with TRBD2. With V trimmed by 3 bases and J by 1 base, 11 bases remained unmatched. The germline CDR1 and CDR2 sequences are PRHDT and FYEKMQ (reference sequence). The CDR3 loop spans 18 amino acids. For the CDR3, the DNA is TGTGCCAGCAGCTTCTCCCTGGAGGGAGGGATGAACACCGGGGAGCTGTTTTTT. Translated: CASSFSLEGGMNTGELFF.

This rearrangement joins TRBV5-6 to TRBJ1-4, with D unclear. The germline CDR1 and CDR2 sequences are SGHDT and YYEEEE. V lost 0 bases to trimming and J lost 4 bases, with 13 bases between them. CDR3 length: 16 residues. The CDR3 region has the DNA TGTGCCAGCAGCTTGGGCGCGGGTCTGGGTAATGAAAAACTGTTTTTT. Its protein is CASSLGAGLGNEKLFF.

For this clone: An end of the junction differs from the germline gene, which may be a read error. The chain combines TRBV7-7 with TRBJ2-7; 10 bases map to TRBD1. Germline V gives CDR1 SSHAT, CDR2 FNYEAQ (reference sequence). This CDR3 comprises 13 residues. CDR3 protein: CASSTDRGGEQYF. CDR3 sequence (DNA): TGTGCTAGCAGCACGGACAGGGGGGGGGAGCAGTACTTC.

This rearrangement joins TRBV15 to TRBJ1-3, with 8 nucleotides matching TRBD1. CDR3 size: 15 residues. The V gene end was trimmed by 0 bases and the J gene end by 3 bases; junction bases not matched to a gene: 1. Germline-derived CDR1 and CDR2 are LNHNV and YYDKDF (reference sequence). The CDR3 DNA is TGTGCCACCAGCAGAGAGACAGGGGTTGGAAACACCATATATTTT. Protein product: CATSRETGVGNTIYF. The variable domain in full, with the rest retrieved from reference TRBV15 and TRBJ1-3, is DAMVIQNPRYQVTQFGKPVTLSCSQTLNHNVMYWYQQKSSQAPKLLFHYYDKDFNNEADTPDNFQSRRPNTSFCFLDIRSPGLGDTAMYLCATSRETGVGNTIYFGEGSWLTVV.

CDR3 sequence: CASRRSGNTEAFF. CDR3 DNA sequence: TGTGCCAGCAGGAGGAGTGGGAACACTGAAGCTTTCTTT. The V and J genes are TRBV6-1 and TRBJ1-1; D gene uncertain. Germline loops: CDR1 MNHNS, CDR2 SASEGT. V lost 6 bases to trimming and J lost 1 base, with 9 bases between them. The CDR3 consists of 13 residues.

Notes on this clone: One end of the junction fails to match germline, which may point to a read error. The chain couples TRBV7-9 to TRBJ1-2, with D maybe TRBD1 (5 bases). Germline V CDR1 and CDR2: SEHNR, FQNEAQ (reference sequence). The CDR3 covers 12 residues. CDR3 loop: CSSSLDRTGYTF. The CDR3 nucleotides read TGTTCCAGCAGCTTAGACAGAACTGGCTACACCTTC.

V and J are TRBV5-6 and TRBJ1-2, with 7 bases identical to TRBD1. Germline V lookup: CDR1 SGHDT, CDR2 YYEEEE. CDR3 length: 14 amino acids. With 4 bases clipped from V and 7 bases from J, the junction kept 10 bases outside the gene matches. CDR3 bases: TGTGCCAGCAGCCCCATTGACAGGGATCCTGGCTACACCTTC. Protein product: CASSPIDRDPGYTF.

The rearrangement joins TRBV5-1 to TRBJ2-7, with a weak D call TRBD1 (6 bases). The CDR3 runs 15 residues. Germline CDR1 is SGHRS and CDR2 is YFSETQ. Trimming took 4 bases from V and 6 from J, leaving 20 bases between them. In DNA form, the CDR3 reads TGCGCCAGCAGCCTACAGGGTTCCGACGGTTGCGAGCAGTACTTC. It encodes CASSLQGSDGCEQYF.